Presented here are 22 T cell receptor beta chains from one specimen sequenced in a study of early T cells in non-severe SARS-CoV-2 infection. Via MiXCR, TCRdb re-called the 5' RACE reads, giving one row per CDR3 protein. The sample shows about 50,000 distinct CDR3 sequences, 8% to 11% of them seen only once. Source material: whole blood. Receptors originate from an adult who was a healthcare worker with PCR-confirmed SARS-CoV-2 infection or an uninfected control (not recorded which).

V usage is TRBV9 and J usage is TRBJ1-2; D unclear. The V end was cut by 2 bases, the J end by 5 bases, with 7 bases between. Germline values: CDR1 SGDLS, CDR2 YYNGEE. The CDR3 is 12 amino acids. CDR3: CASSVGEYGYTF. CDR3 bases: TGTGCCAGCAGCGTCGGAGAATATGGCTACACCTTC.

This clonotype was detected many times. V usage is TRBV7-9 and J usage is TRBJ2-5; the D gene is possibly TRBD1 (5 bases). The V gene lost 5 bases and the J gene lost 2 bases, with 12 bases spanning the gap. Germline-derived CDR1 and CDR2 are SEHNR and FQNEAQ (reference sequence). The CDR3 length is 14 residues. Written as DNA, the CDR3 is TGTGCCAGCAGCCGTCAGGGTGGTCAAGAGACCCAGTACTTC. This sequence encodes CASSRQGGQETQYF.

This clonotype was counted ten times or more. This chain uses TRBV7-8 with TRBJ1-1; a weak D match, TRBD1 (5 bases). Germline V CDR1 and CDR2: SGHVS, FQNEAQ. V was clipped by 3 bases and J by 8 bases, with 13 bases between them. This CDR3 region has 13 residues. CDR3 in DNA: TGTGCCAGCAGCTTCGGGACCTCCCCAGAAGCTTTCTTT. Its translation is CASSFGTSPEAFF.

The V and J genes are TRBV20-1 and TRBJ2-7; possible D gene TRBD2, 7 bases. This CDR3 is built from 14 residues. CDR1 DFQATT and CDR2 SNEGSKA come from the germline V gene (reference sequence). Trimming removed 6 bases from V and 7 bases from J, with 22 bases in between. The CDR3 DNA sequence: TGCAGTGCCCCGCTAGGGGGAGGGCCGAGAGAGCAGTACTTC. This gives the protein CSAPLGGGPREQYF.

In this sample, this clonotype turned up a few times. The gene calls are TRBV5-1 and TRBJ2-4, with 10 positions matching TRBD2. CDR3 length: 16 amino acids. CDR1 is SGHRS and CDR2 is YFSETQ in the germline V gene. Unmatched junction bases numbered 8, after V lost 2 bases and J lost 6 bases. CDR3 residues: CASSFTSGEAGNIQYF. The CDR3 DNA reads as TGCGCCAGCAGCTTTACTAGCGGGGAGGCGGGAAACATTCAGTACTTC.

In this sample, this clonotype turned up a few times. This chain links TRBV5-1 with TRBJ2-2, with 13 bases fitting TRBD2. Losses at the gene ends were 4 bases for V and 0 bases for J; bases not matched to a gene: 3. The CDR3 length is 17 residues. Germline assignment: CDR1 SGHRS and CDR2 YFSETQ. The CDR3 DNA sequence: TGCGCCAGCAGCCGACTAGCGGGAGGTTCGAACACCGGGGAGCTGTTTTTT. This gives the protein CASSRLAGGSNTGELFF.

A few counts support this clonotype. CDR3 DNA sequence: TGTGCCAGCAGTCGTGGGATTAGGGACGAAAAACTGTTTTTT. This sequence encodes CASSRGIRDEKLFF. This chain links TRBV12-3 or TRBV12-4 with TRBJ1-4, with D possibly TRBD1 on 5 matching bases. Trimming took off 5 bases at V and 8 bases at J, with 15 bases between the two ends. The CDR3 length is 14 residues.

This chain links TRBV11-3 with TRBJ2-2; D possibly corresponds to TRBD2 (6 bases). Trimming removed 1 base at V and 3 bases at J, with 9 bases between. Germline V gene sequence: CDR1 SGHNT, CDR2 YENEEA. The CDR3 consists of 15 residues. The CDR3 here is CASSLGLGDTGELFF. CDR3 nucleotides: TGTGCCAGCAGCTTAGGACTAGGAGACACCGGGGAGCTGTTTTTT.

The CDR3 DNA sequence: TGCAGCGTCAGTACCGCTAGCGGAAGCTACGAGCAGTACTTC. This sequence encodes CSVSTASGSYEQYF. This chain links TRBV29-1 with TRBJ2-7; the match to TRBD2 covers 7 bases. With V trimmed by 6 bases and J by 3 bases, 11 bases remained unmatched. The CDR3 is made up of 14 amino acids. Germline V CDR1 and CDR2: SQVTM, ANQGSEA.

The V gene is TRBV6-5, the J gene TRBJ2-7; TRBD2 matches at 10 bases. The trim removed 8 bases at V and 4 bases at J, leaving 11 bases unmatched. The germline gives CDR1 MNHEY, CDR2 SVGAGI. This CDR3 has 15 amino acids. In DNA, the CDR3 is TGTGCCAGCGGGCAACCGGGACTAGCGATATACGAGCAGTACTTC. Residues: CASGQPGLAIYEQYF.

Ten or more counts support this clonotype. The V call is TRBV7-9, the J call TRBJ1-2, with TRBD1 as a possible D gene (6 bases). Trimming pared 5 bases from V and 6 bases from J, leaving 16 bases between. Germline V gene lookup returns CDR1 SEHNR and CDR2 FQNEAQ (reference sequence). This CDR3 has 14 residues. CDR3 sequence reads: CASSRTGILDGYTF. For the CDR3, the DNA is TGTGCCAGCAGCAGAACAGGGATTTTGGATGGCTACACCTTC.

Only a few counts were recorded for this clonotype. V is TRBV7-9 and J is TRBJ2-3; 11 bases line up with TRBD2. Germline CDR1 is SEHNR and CDR2 is FQNEAQ (reference sequence). This CDR3 is built from 17 residues. After removal of 2 bases from V and 2 bases from J, the junction contained 6 bases not matched to a gene. Here the CDR3 reads CASSLSKTSGNTDTQYF. In nucleotides, the CDR3 is TGTGCCAGCAGCTTATCGAAGACTAGCGGGAACACAGATACGCAGTATTTT. Using reference TRBV7-9 and TRBJ2-3 for the parts outside the CDR3, the full variable domain is DTGVSQNPRHKITKRGQNVTFRCDPISEHNRLYWYRQTLGQGPEFLTYFQNEAQLEKSRLLSDRFSAERPKGSFSTLEIQRTEQGDSAMYLCASSLSKTSGNTDTQYFGPGTRLTVL.

The V and J genes are TRBV29-1 and TRBJ2-7, with D perhaps matching TRBD2 (5 bases). CDR3 size: 14 residues. The V end lost 4 bases, the J end lost 1 base, and 14 bases lay between the germline ends. Germline CDR1 reads SQVTM; CDR2 reads ANQGSEA. The CDR3 DNA sequence: TGCAGCGTTGTGGTCAGCGACTATTCCTACGAGCAGTACTTC. Translated, it gives CSVVVSDYSYEQYF.

This clonotype has at least ten counts. The V and J genes are TRBV20-1 and TRBJ1-1; a weak D match, TRBD1 (6 bases). The V end was cut by 3 bases, the J end by 7 bases, with 15 bases between. The length of the CDR3 is 13 residues. Germline V CDR1 and CDR2: DFQATT, SNEGSKA (reference sequence). The CDR3 sequence is CSASPGQFSEAFF. The CDR3 DNA follows: TGCAGTGCTAGCCCCGGACAGTTTAGTGAAGCTTTCTTT.

The chain uses TRBV7-9 and TRBJ1-1; TRBD1 might be the D (5 bases). CDR3 length: 14 amino acids. Germline CDR1 is SEHNR and CDR2 is FQNEAQ (reference sequence). V was pared by 4 bases and J by 6 bases, with 15 bases between. In nucleotides, the CDR3 is TGTGCCAGCAGCTCACCCTTCAGGGACCCTGAAGCTTTCTTT. Protein sequence: CASSSPFRDPEAFF.

This clonotype showed up just a few times. This rearrangement joins TRBV21-1 to TRBJ2-3; the table's TRBD1 call for D was not verified on the DNA. TRBV21-1 is a documented pseudogene. The CDR3 extends over 18 amino acids. DNA of the CDR3: TGTGCCAGCAGCAAAAGGCGAGGAGAAGGGGAACTCACAGATACGCAGTATTTT. Translating gives CASSKRRGEGELTDTQYF.

This clonotype was observed at least ten times. V usage is TRBV2 and J usage is TRBJ1-6, with D maybe TRBD1 (5 bases). The CDR3 extends over 14 amino acids. With 7 bases removed from V and 6 bases from J, the gap between germline ends came to 13 bases. Looked up from germline, CDR1 is SNHLY and CDR2 is FYNNEI. The CDR3 DNA reads TGTGCCAGCAATTTGGGGGGGTTTAATTCACCCCTCCACTTT. Protein product: CASNLGGFNSPLHF.

This clonotype was found many times. The chain joins TRBV3-1 to TRBJ2-3, with D possibly TRBD1 on 6 matching bases. CDR1 and CDR2 (germline): LGHDT, YNNKEL (reference sequence). CDR3 length equals 16 residues. With 4 bases removed from V and 10 bases from J, the gap between germline ends came to 24 bases. This CDR3 reads CASSPFGGGSSHAQYF. CDR3 coding DNA: TGTGCCAGCAGCCCCTTTGGGGGCGGCTCAAGTCATGCGCAGTATTTT.

This clonotype has more than one count but fewer than ten. This chain joins TRBV2 and TRBJ1-1, with D unresolved. The CDR3 has 13 amino acids. Germline-derived CDR1 and CDR2 are SNHLY and FYNNEI. V lost 9 bases to trimming and J lost 1 base, with 12 bases between them. The CDR3 coding sequence is TGTGCCAGTAGGACGGAGCGGAACACTGAAGCTTTCTTT. It specifies CASRTERNTEAFF.

This chain uses TRBV13 with TRBJ2-1; 11 nucleotides line up with TRBD2. The CDR3 has 17 residues. The germline CDR1 and CDR2 sequences are PRHDT and FYEKMQ (reference sequence). With V trimmed by 1 base and J by 0 bases, 2 bases remained unmatched. The CDR3 region has the DNA TGTGCCAGCAGCTTAGCAACTAGCGGGAGCTCCTACAATGAGCAGTTCTTC. Encoded protein: CASSLATSGSSYNEQFF.

This clonotype has more than one count but fewer than ten. This rearrangement joins TRBV7-9 to TRBJ2-3, with 9 bases identical to TRBD2. The junction had 7 bases not matched to a gene; V was cut back by 4 bases and J by 11 bases. Germline V lookup: CDR1 SEHNR, CDR2 FQNEAQ (reference sequence). The CDR3 contains 13 residues. As DNA, the CDR3 is TGTGCCAGCAGCTATGTAGCGGGAGTGGAGCAGTATTTT. As protein: CASSYVAGVEQYF.

The rearrangement uses TRBV2 and TRBJ2-3, with D perhaps TRBD2 (5 bases). Trimming left V 7 bases short and J 3 bases short, with 8 bases between. This CDR3 region has 12 residues. Germline V gene sequence: CDR1 SNHLY, CDR2 FYNNEI. CDR3 sequence: CASKRETDTQYF. CDR3 nucleotides: TGTGCCAGCAAACGGGAAACAGATACGCAGTATTTT.